This TCR beta chain was sequenced in a study of blood T cell repertoires in COVID-19. Background on the study: Spain, Italy and the United States supplied samples that represented acute and convalescent COVID-19.

This clone came up once. The protocol was immunoSEQ multiplex PCR, while the TCRdb copy is restricted to in-frame clones and leaves out a portion. This table has more than 85,000 clones, approximately 86% appearing once. The germline V gene has CDR1 SGHRS and CDR2 YFSETQ. The CDR3 length is 14 residues. J lost 1 base, V lost 5 bases, and 4 bases had no gene match. The sequenced sample consisted of peripheral blood. This sequence originates from a man between 50 and 59 years old with active or convalescent COVID-19. The chain recombines TRBV5-1 with TRBJ1-1; the match to TRBD1 covers 8 bases. CDR3 amino acids: CASRTGQENTEAFF. Here the CDR3 DNA reads TGCGCCAGCAGGACGGGACAGGAGAACACTGAAGCTTTCTTT.